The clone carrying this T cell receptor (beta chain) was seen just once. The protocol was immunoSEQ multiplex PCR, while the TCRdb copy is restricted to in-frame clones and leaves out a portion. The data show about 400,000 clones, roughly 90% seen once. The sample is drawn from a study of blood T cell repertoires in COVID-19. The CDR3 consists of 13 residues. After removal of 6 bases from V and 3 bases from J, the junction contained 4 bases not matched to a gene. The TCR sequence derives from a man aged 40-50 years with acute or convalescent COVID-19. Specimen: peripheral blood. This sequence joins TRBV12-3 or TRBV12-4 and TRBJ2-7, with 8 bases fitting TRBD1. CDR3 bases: TGTGCCAGCAGGAGACAGGGGAACTACGAGCAGTACTTC. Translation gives CASRRQGNYEQYF.